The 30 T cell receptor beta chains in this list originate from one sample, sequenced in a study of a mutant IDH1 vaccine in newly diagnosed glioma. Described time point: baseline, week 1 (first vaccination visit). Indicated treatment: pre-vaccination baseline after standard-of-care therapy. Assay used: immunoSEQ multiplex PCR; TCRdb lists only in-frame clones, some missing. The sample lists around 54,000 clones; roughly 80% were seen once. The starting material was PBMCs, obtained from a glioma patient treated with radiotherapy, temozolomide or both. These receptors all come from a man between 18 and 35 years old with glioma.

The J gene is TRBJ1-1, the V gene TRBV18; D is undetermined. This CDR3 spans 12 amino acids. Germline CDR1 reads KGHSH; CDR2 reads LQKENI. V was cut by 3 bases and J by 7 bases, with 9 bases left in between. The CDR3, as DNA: TGTGCCAGCTCACCGAGGCAGAGTGAAGCTTTCTTT. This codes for CASSPRQSEAFF.

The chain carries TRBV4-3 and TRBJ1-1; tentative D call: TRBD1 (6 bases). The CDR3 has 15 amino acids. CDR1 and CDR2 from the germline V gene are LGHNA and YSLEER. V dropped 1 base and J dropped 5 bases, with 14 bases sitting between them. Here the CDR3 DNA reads TGCGCCAGCAGCCAAGTTTGGGGGGGCGCTACTGAAGCTTTCTTT. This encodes CASSQVWGGATEAFF.

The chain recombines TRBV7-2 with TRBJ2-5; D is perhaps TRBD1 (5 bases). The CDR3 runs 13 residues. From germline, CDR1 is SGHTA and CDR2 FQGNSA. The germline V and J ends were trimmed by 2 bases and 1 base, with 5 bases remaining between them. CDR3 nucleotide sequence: TGTGCCAGCAGCTTAAGGGGCCAAGAGACCCAGTACTTC. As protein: CASSLRGQETQYF.

The CDR3 sequence: CASSLALSQPQHF. Written as DNA, the CDR3 is TGTGCCAGCAGCCTTGCCTTGAGTCAGCCCCAGCATTTT. The chain recombines TRBV7-9 with TRBJ1-5; no clear D. The V and J ends lost 5 bases and 6 bases respectively, with 11 bases between them. This CDR3 contains 13 residues. Germline V CDR1 and CDR2: SEHNR, FQNEAQ (reference sequence). The whole variable domain, filled in from reference TRBV7-9 and TRBJ1-5, reads DTGVSQNPRHKITKRGQNVTFRCDPISEHNRLYWYRQTLGQGPEFLTYFQNEAQLEKSRLLSDRFSAERPKGSFSTLEIQRTEQGDSAMYLCASSLALSQPQHFGDGTRLSIL.

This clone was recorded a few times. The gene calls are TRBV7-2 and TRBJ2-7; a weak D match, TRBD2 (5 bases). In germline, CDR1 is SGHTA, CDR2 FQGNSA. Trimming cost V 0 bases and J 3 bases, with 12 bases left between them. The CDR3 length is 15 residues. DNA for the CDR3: TGTGCCAGCAGCTTAGCAGGGAGCCTTGTCTACGAGCAGTACTTC. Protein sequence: CASSLAGSLVYEQYF.

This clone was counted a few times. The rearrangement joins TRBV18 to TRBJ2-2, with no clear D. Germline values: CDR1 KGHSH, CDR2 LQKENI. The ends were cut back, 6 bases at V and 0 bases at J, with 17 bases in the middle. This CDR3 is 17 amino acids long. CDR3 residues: CASSPNSLHANTGELFF. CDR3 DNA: TGTGCCAGCTCTCCGAATTCTCTCCACGCGAACACCGGGGAGCTGTTTTTT.

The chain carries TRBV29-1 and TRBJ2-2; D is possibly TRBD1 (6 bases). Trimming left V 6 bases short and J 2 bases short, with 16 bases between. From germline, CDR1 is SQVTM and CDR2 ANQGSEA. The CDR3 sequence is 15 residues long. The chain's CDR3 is CSVTRDTSNTGELFF. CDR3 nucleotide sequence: TGCAGCGTGACCCGGGACACGTCCAACACCGGGGAGCTGTTTTTT.

The CDR3 is CASSLTGELGEQYF. CDR3 DNA: TGCGCCAGCAGCTTGACAGGGGAGTTGGGCGAGCAGTACTTC. The chain has TRBV5-1 and TRBJ2-7, with 7 nucleotides matching TRBD1. The V segment lost 1 base and the J segment 6 bases; nucleotides outside the gene matches: 7. Germline CDR1 is SGHRS and CDR2 is YFSETQ. The CDR3 runs 14 residues.

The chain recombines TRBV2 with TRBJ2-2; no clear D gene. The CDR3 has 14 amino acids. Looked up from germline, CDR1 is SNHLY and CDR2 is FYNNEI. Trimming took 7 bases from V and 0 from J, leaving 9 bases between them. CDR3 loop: CASNQVSNTGELFF. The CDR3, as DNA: TGTGCCAGCAACCAGGTTTCGAACACCGGGGAGCTGTTTTTT.

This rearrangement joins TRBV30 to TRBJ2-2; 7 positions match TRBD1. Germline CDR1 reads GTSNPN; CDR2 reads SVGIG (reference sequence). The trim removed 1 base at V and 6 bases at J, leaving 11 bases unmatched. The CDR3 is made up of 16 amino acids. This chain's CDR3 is CAWSGGTAFHSGELFF. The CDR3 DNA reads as TGTGCCTGGAGTGGGGGGACAGCTTTCCATTCCGGGGAGCTGTTTTTT.

The CDR3 protein is CASSLGSGRPSTYEQYF. CDR3 DNA sequence: TGTGCCAGCAGCTTAGGTAGCGGGAGGCCCTCTACCTACGAGCAGTACTTC. The chain couples TRBV7-2 to TRBJ2-7; TRBD2 aligns across 10 bases. CDR3 length: 17 amino acids. Trimming took 1 base from V and 2 from J; bases not matched to a gene: 8. Germline V lookup: CDR1 SGHTA, CDR2 FQGNSA.

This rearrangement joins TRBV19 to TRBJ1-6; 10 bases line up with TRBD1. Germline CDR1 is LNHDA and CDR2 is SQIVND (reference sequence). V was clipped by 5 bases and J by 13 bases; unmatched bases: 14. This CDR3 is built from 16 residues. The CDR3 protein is CASSPRGQGIKAPLHF. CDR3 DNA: TGTGCCAGTAGTCCCCGGGGACAGGGGATAAAGGCGCCCCTCCACTTT.

The CDR3 is CASSLRDRGRTEAFF. CDR3 nucleotide sequence: TGTGCCAGCAGTCTCCGGGACAGGGGAAGGACTGAAGCTTTCTTT. This chain uses TRBV6-5 with TRBJ1-1; 10 positions agree with TRBD1. Per germline, CDR1 MNHEY and CDR2 SVGAGI. Unmatched junction bases numbered 8, after V lost 5 bases and J lost 5 bases. The CDR3 contains 15 residues.

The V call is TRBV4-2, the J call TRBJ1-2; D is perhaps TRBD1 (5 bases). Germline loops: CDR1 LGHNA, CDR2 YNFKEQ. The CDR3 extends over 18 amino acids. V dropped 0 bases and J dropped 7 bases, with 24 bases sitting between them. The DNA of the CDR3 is TGTGCCAGCAGCCAAGATCGAAGAGCAGGAGCCGGGGCGGCTGGCTACACCTTC. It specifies CASSQDRRAGAGAAGYTF.

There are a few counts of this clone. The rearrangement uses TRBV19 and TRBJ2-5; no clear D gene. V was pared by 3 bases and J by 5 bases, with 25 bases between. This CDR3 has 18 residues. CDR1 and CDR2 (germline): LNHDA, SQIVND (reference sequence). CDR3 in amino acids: CASSIRGGEGKTRETQYF. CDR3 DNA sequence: TGTGCCAGTAGTATTCGAGGTGGAGAAGGCAAAACCCGGGAGACCCAGTACTTC.

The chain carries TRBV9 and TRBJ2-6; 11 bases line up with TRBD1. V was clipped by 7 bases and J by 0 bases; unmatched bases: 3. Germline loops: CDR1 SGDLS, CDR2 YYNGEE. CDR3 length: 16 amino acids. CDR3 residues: CASRTGGISGANVLTF. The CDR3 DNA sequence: TGTGCCAGCCGGACAGGGGGCATCTCTGGGGCCAACGTCCTGACTTTC.

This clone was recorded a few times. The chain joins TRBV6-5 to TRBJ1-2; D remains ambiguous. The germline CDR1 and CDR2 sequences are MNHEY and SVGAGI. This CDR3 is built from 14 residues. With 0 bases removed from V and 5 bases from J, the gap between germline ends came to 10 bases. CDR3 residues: CASSYSGSQYGYTF. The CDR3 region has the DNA TGTGCCAGCAGTTACTCAGGGAGTCAATATGGCTACACCTTC.

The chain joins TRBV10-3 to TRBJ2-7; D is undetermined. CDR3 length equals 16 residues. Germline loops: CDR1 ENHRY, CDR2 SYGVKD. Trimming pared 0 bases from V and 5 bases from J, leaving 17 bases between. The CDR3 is CAISESSEVSENEQYF. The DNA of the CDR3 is TGTGCCATCAGTGAGTCGTCCGAGGTTAGTGAGAACGAGCAGTACTTC.

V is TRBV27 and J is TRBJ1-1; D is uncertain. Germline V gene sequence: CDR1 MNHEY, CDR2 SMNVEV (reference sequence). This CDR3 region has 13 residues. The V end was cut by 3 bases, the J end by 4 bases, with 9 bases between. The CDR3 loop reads CASSFPGSTEAFF. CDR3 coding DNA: TGTGCCAGCAGTTTCCCTGGGTCCACTGAAGCTTTCTTT.

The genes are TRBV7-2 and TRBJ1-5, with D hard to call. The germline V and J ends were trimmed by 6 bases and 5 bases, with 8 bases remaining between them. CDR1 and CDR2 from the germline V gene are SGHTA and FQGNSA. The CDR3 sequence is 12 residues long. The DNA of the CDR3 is TGTGCCAGCAGTACATGGGATCAGCCCCAGCATTTT. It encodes CASSTWDQPQHF. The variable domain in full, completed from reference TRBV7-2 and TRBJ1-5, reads GAGVSQSPSNKVTEKGKDVELRCDPISGHTALYWYRQSLGQGLEFLIYFQGNSAPDKSGLPSDRFSAERTGGSVSTLTIQRTQQEDSAVYLCASSTWDQPQHFGDGTRLSIL.

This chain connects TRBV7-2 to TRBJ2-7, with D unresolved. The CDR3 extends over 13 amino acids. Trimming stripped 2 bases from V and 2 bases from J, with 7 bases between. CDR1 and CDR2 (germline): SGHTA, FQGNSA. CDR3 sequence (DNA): TGTGCCAGCAGCTTAAAGGGCGCCTACGAGCAGTACTTC. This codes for CASSLKGAYEQYF. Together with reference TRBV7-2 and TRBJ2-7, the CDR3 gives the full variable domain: GAGVSQSPSNKVTEKGKDVELRCDPISGHTALYWYRQSLGQGLEFLIYFQGNSAPDKSGLPSDRFSAERTGGSVSTLTIQRTQQEDSAVYLCASSLKGAYEQYFGPGTRLTVT.

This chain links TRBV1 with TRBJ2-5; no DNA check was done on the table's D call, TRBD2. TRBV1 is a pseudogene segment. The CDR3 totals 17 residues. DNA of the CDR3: TGCACCAGCAGCCTGGGACTAGCGGGAGGACTCGGGGAGACCCAGTACTTC. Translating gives CTSSLGLAGGLGETQYF.

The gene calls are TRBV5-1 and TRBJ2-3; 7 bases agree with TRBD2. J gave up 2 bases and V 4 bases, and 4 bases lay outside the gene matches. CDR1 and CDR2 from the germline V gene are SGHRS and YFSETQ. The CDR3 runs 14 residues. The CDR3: CASSVRDYTDTQYF. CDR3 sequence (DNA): TGCGCCAGCAGCGTCCGGGACTACACAGATACGCAGTATTTT.

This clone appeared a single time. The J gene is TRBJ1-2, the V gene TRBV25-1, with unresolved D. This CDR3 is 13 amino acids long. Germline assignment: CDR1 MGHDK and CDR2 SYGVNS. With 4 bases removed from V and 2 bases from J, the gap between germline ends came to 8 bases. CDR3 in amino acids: CASSVGQNYGYTF. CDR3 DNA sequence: TGTGCCAGCAGTGTAGGCCAGAACTATGGCTACACCTTC.

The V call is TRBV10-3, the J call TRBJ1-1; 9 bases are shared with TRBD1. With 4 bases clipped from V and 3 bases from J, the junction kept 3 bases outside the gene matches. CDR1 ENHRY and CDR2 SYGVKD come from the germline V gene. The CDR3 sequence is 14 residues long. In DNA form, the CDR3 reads TGTGCCATCAGTGGACAGGGGGGGGACACTGAAGCTTTCTTT. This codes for CAISGQGGDTEAFF.

CDR3 loop: CASSFEPAGELFF. CDR3 in DNA: TGTGCCAGCAGCTTTGAACCCGCCGGGGAGCTGTTTTTT. The V gene is TRBV5-4, the J gene TRBJ2-2; D call uncertain. With 2 bases removed from V and 6 bases from J, the gap between germline ends came to 8 bases. This CDR3 has 13 amino acids. Germline V gene data show CDR1 as SGHNT and CDR2 as YYREEE (reference sequence).

In DNA form, the CDR3 reads TGTGCCAGCAGCACACCGGGACAGCGAAGGGGCACTGAAGCTTTCTTT. Residues: CASSTPGQRRGTEAFF. V is TRBV5-6 and J is TRBJ1-1; 7 nucleotides align to TRBD1. Germline assignment: CDR1 SGHDT and CDR2 YYEEEE. The CDR3 length is 16 residues. V lost 4 bases to trimming and J lost 4 bases; unmatched junction nucleotides: 13. The complete variable domain, with remaining parts taken from reference TRBV5-6 and TRBJ1-1, reads DAGVTQSPTHLIKTRGQQVTLRCSPKSGHDTVSWYQQALGQGPQFIFQYYEEEERQRGNFPDRFSGHQFPNYSSELNVNALLLGDSALYLCASSTPGQRRGTEAFFGQGTRLTVV.

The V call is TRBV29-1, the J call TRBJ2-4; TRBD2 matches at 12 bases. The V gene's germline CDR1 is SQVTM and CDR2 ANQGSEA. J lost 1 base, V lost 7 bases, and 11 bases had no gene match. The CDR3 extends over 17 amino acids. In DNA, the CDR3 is TGCAGCGCGGGAGGACTAGCGGGGTTCAACGCCAAAAACATTCAGTACTTC. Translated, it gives CSAGGLAGFNAKNIQYF.

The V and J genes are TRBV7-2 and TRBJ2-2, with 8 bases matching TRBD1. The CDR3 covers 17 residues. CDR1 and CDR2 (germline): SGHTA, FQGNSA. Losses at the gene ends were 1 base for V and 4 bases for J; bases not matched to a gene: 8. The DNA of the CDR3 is TGTGCCAGCAGCTTAGTAGTACAGGGGGGCGGCACCGGGGAGCTGTTTTTT. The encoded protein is CASSLVVQGGGTGELFF. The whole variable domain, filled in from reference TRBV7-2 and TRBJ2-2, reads GAGVSQSPSNKVTEKGKDVELRCDPISGHTALYWYRQSLGQGLEFLIYFQGNSAPDKSGLPSDRFSAERTGGSVSTLTIQRTQQEDSAVYLCASSLVVQGGGTGELFFGEGSRLTVL.

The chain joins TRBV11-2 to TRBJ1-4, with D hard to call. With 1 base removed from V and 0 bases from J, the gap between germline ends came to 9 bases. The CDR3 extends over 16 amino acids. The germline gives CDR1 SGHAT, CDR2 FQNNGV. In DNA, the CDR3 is TGTGCCAGCAGCTTAGTCCCGGGGTCAACTAATGAAAAACTGTTTTTT. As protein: CASSLVPGSTNEKLFF.